This T cell receptor beta chain was sequenced during a study of blood T cell repertoires in COVID-19. Across the whole study: Sources were T cells, B-cell-depleted T cells, or PBMCs; the material itself was cDNA or gDNA.

Original processing notes: Amplification of reference gene primers was used by the study to estimate nucleated cell counts. Measured with immunoSEQ multiplex PCR; TCRdb has only the in-frame clones, and not every one. That table is the source of V, J and clone size, and D and trimming were worked out from the DNA. The sample shows about 80,000 clones, 70% to 90% of them seen only once. This clone came up once. The source material was peripheral blood. This receptor was obtained from a woman of 80 years or more with acute or convalescent COVID-19.

The CDR3 DNA is TGTGCCAGCAACAGACAGGGGGCGATTAGCAATCAGCCCCAGCATTTT. This sequence encodes CASNRQGAISNQPQHF. J is TRBJ1-5 and V is TRBV9; the match to TRBD1 covers 10 bases. The CDR3 contains 16 residues. The ends lost 6 bases at V and 0 bases at J; junction bases unmatched: 6. Looked up from germline, CDR1 is SGDLS and CDR2 is YYNGEE. The complete variable domain, with remaining parts taken from reference TRBV9 and TRBJ1-5, reads DSGVTQTPKHLITATGQRVTLRCSPRSGDLSVYWYQQSLDQGLQFLIQYYNGEERAKGNILERFSAQQFPDLHSELNLSSLELGDSALYFCASNRQGAISNQPQHFGDGTRLSIL.